Given below is one T cell receptor (beta chain) in context. This clonotype was seen ten or more times. There is no known antigen for this receptor. Per-nucleotide qualities are absent, and no much larger clonotype sits a single base away. For repertoire sequencing, TCR beta CDR3 regions were amplified from RNA transcripts. HTBI primers and the Qiagen OneStep RT-PCR kit were used in a first-round RT-PCR, which was followed by a second-round multiplex PCR, size selection and purification. Libraries were sequenced paired-end with 100 bp reads on an Illumina HiSeq2000. On the study's bioinformatics: SOAPnuke was used for read processing, and reads with adapters, uncalled bases, a mean Phred below 15, or no exact constant-primer or identifier match were discarded. High-quality paired reads were merged with COPE v1.2.5. Clonotypes were defined as unique nucleotide sequences and were aligned to IMGT TRB V, D and J references using MiTCR v1.1. Analysis was restricted to V-J combinations with a frequency above 0.0001, which covered 99.2% of repertoires. A TCR clonal expansion and chaos score per V-J combination was defined as the ratio of F50 clonal expansion to chaos observed in the TCRdist matrix. Features were reduced by Welch's t-statistics and random forest to some 13 V-J combinations, which fed a naive Bayes classifier. The Morisita-Horn index was used to measure how similar the thyroid and blood repertoires were. TCRdb ran its own pipeline on the public reads, namely fastp trimming at Q25 and MiXCR clone calling, and kept in-frame beta chains. One record per CDR3 amino acid sequence lists the most common genes and DNA. V and J calls and clone size were set by TCRdb, not the authors. This sample lists more than 1,000,000 distinct CDR3 sequences; 35% to 45% were detected once. The ten largest clones take up more than 9.5% of the sample.

CDR1 and CDR2 are read off the germline V gene as SQVTM and ANQGSEA. The CDR3 runs 14 amino acids, cysteine and phenylalanine included. CDR3 DNA only is kept here, 42 bases in frame from base 1. Trimming costs V 2 bases and J 3 bases, and their ends lie 13 bases apart. This sample was taken from a study of Graves' ophthalmopathy and Graves' hyperthyroidism listed by TCRdb under 2018. General notes on the study: A patient counted as having stable hyperthyroidism if there was no progression to ophthalmopathy within 18 months of follow-up. To tell Graves' ophthalmopathy apart from Graves' hyperthyroidism, and to predict which patients would progress to ophthalmopathy, the study relied on TCR beta repertoire signatures. In total, around 140 blood samples were TCR-sequenced: around 42 ophthalmopathy, 75 hyperthyroidism and roughly 17 hyperthyroidism-to-ophthalmopathy patients. To explore V-J signatures distinguishing ophthalmopathy from hyperthyroidism, a discovery set of approximately 100 patients (about 41 ophthalmopathy, 55 to 60 stable hyperthyroidism) was enrolled. An independent validation cohort comprised around 19 hyperthyroidism patients and 15 to 17 patients who later progressed from hyperthyroidism to ophthalmopathy. In roughly six hyperthyroidism patients, the T-cell repertoire of thyroid tissue was compared with the T-cell repertoire of blood. After sampling, hyperthyroidism patients received methimazole starting at 30 mg daily, and ophthalmopathy patients received high-dose intravenous methylprednisolone. The research as a whole found: Ophthalmopathy was separated from stable hyperthyroidism by the 13-signature model with roughly 90% sensitivity and around 81% specificity in cross-validation and with 80%/75% in the test set. Sample size was not statistically predetermined, and group allocation was not concealed from the investigators. In validation, the model predicted ophthalmopathy progression with about 71% sensitivity and 72.22% specificity; eleven to twelve predicted patients were CT-confirmed with GO in a median of 6.5 months. Most of the expanded thyroid clonotypes with a frequency above 0.001 were also detected in blood, and it was suggested that the thyroid immune response may be reflected by blood repertoires.

Patients with hyperthyroidism were aged 18 to 65 years, had been newly diagnosed, and had a disease duration of less than 2 months. Anyone with other autoimmune diseases, uncontrolled infections, pregnancy or lactation was excluded from the study. Clinical symptoms, serum thyroxine, TRAb, thyroid ultrasound and orbital computed tomography formed the basis of the diagnosis. Total RNA was extracted with Trizol reagent and quality-checked on an Agilent 2100 Bioanalyzer. The chain joins TRBV29-1 to TRBJ1-1, with the D gene too uncertain to name. The sequenced material came from peripheral blood or thyroid tissue (not recorded which). The receptor was derived from an adult man with Graves' hyperthyroidism. The CDR3 region reads CSVETGRVDTEAFF. The bases are TGCAGCGTTGAAACCGGACGCGTCGACACTGAAGCTTTCTTT.